The 27 T cell receptor beta chains below were found in one sample sequenced in a study of T cell responses to AZD1222 COVID-19 vaccine. TCRdb's table, derived via immunoSEQ multiplex PCR, lists solely in-frame clones and lacks some. The table has 150,000 to 190,000 clones, approximately 90% seen once. Sequenced material: peripheral blood, taken after recovery from COVID-19. The receptors come from an adult who had recovered from COVID-19.

V is TRBV5-1 and J is TRBJ1-1; D unclear. Germline V gives CDR1 SGHRS, CDR2 YFSETQ. Trimming pared 0 bases from V and 1 base from J, leaving 4 bases between. The CDR3 contains 13 residues. The CDR3, as DNA: TGCGCCAGCAGCTTGGACAAGAACACTGAAGCTTTCTTT. Translating it yields CASSLDKNTEAFF.

The gene calls are TRBV6-5 and TRBJ1-6; the D gene is possibly TRBD1 (6 bases). The ends were cut back, 6 bases at V and 7 bases at J, with 10 bases in the middle. Germline V gives CDR1 MNHEY, CDR2 SVGAGI. The CDR3 totals 13 residues. CDR3 residues: CASSRGGNSPLHF. The CDR3 region has the DNA TGTGCCAGCAGCAGAGGGGGGAATTCACCCCTCCACTTT.

The chain links TRBV15 to TRBJ1-2; D might be TRBD1 (6 bases). Germline CDR1 LNHNV, CDR2 YYDKDF (reference sequence). CDR3 size: 15 residues. V shed 0 bases and J shed 8 bases, with 16 bases lying between them. The CDR3 reads CATSRDGGRVEGYTF. The CDR3 region has the DNA TGTGCCACCAGCAGAGATGGGGGCAGGGTTGAGGGCTACACCTTC.

V is TRBV14 and J is TRBJ2-2, with 11 bases matching TRBD1. CDR1 SGHDN and CDR2 FVKESK come from the germline V gene. The CDR3 loop spans 16 amino acids. V lost 2 bases to trimming and J lost 3 bases; unmatched junction nucleotides: 2. CDR3 bases: TGTGCCAGCAGCCAACTGGGACAGGGGGACACCGGGGAGCTGTTTTTT. Its translation is CASSQLGQGDTGELFF.

This clone was found once. V gene TRBV11-2 combines with J gene TRBJ2-1, with D unclear. In germline, CDR1 is SGHAT, CDR2 FQNNGV. The V gene lost 2 bases and the J gene lost 8 bases, with 10 bases spanning the gap. The CDR3 length is 13 residues. CDR3 nucleotide sequence: TGTGCCAGCAGCTTAAAGGGTTGGTATGAGCAGTTCTTC. Translated, it gives CASSLKGWYEQFF.

The chain employs TRBV5-4 and TRBJ2-1, with TRBD2 identical over 8 bases. Trimming cost V 0 bases and J 4 bases; bases outside gene matches: 3. Germline assignment: CDR1 SGHNT and CDR2 YYREEE (reference sequence). This CDR3 contains 15 residues. The DNA of the CDR3 is TGTGCCAGCAGCTTGGCGGGGGGGTTATACAATGAGCAGTTCTTC. Protein product: CASSLAGGLYNEQFF.

The chain uses TRBV27 and TRBJ2-2; D may be TRBD1 (6 bases). Between the trimmed V and J ends, which lost 6 bases and 5 bases, there was a span of 10 bases. This CDR3 spans 13 amino acids. Germline V gives CDR1 MNHEY, CDR2 SMNVEV (reference sequence). CDR3 in DNA: TGTGCCAGCAGCTTACAGGGAACCGGGGAGCTGTTTTTT. It specifies CASSLQGTGELFF.

The V and J genes are TRBV5-4 and TRBJ1-2, with 12 bases matching TRBD1. The CDR3 is 17 residues long. The trim removed 3 bases at V and 4 bases at J, leaving 10 bases unmatched. The germline gives CDR1 SGHNT, CDR2 YYREEE (reference sequence). The CDR3 coding sequence is TGTGCCAGCAGCTCCCCGGGACAGGGGGCCTTGGCCTATGGCTACACCTTC. Protein: CASSSPGQGALAYGYTF.

This chain uses TRBV5-1 with TRBJ2-5; 13 bases align to TRBD2. J lost 5 bases, V lost 6 bases, and 4 bases had no gene match. Germline assignment: CDR1 SGHRS and CDR2 YFSETQ. The CDR3 spans 14 residues. The CDR3 is CASMRTSGSETQYF. The CDR3 DNA reads TGCGCCAGCATGCGGACTAGCGGGAGTGAGACCCAGTACTTC.

This chain connects TRBV6-1 to TRBJ1-3; no clear D. Germline CDR1 reads MNHNS; CDR2 reads SASEGT. The CDR3 consists of 17 residues. V was pared by 2 bases and J by 0 bases, with 14 bases between. This CDR3 is CASSENIGLGSGNTIYF. CDR3 nucleotides: TGTGCCAGCAGTGAAAATATAGGGTTAGGCTCTGGAAACACCATATATTTT.

The rearrangement joins TRBV5-1 to TRBJ2-1; possible D gene TRBD2, 6 bases. Germline loops: CDR1 SGHRS, CDR2 YFSETQ. V was clipped by 4 bases and J by 8 bases, with 16 bases between them. This CDR3 has 14 amino acids. This CDR3 is CASSLSGAIYEQFF. The CDR3 DNA sequence: TGCGCCAGCAGCCTTAGCGGAGCCATCTATGAGCAGTTCTTC.

This clone has a single count. V and J are TRBV7-9 and TRBJ2-7; the match to TRBD1 covers 9 bases. The CDR3 covers 15 residues. Trimming at V came to 5 bases and at J to 1 base, leaving 6 bases not matched to a gene. Germline CDR1 is SEHNR and CDR2 is FQNEAQ (reference sequence). The CDR3 loop reads CASSAVGTGSYEQYF. In nucleotides, the CDR3 is TGTGCCAGCAGCGCCGTCGGGACAGGGTCCTACGAGCAGTACTTC.

This clone has just one count. The chain employs TRBV25-1 and TRBJ1-2, with a possible D match to TRBD1 (5 bases). The CDR3 consists of 13 residues. V was pared by 4 bases and J by 7 bases, with 13 bases between. Germline CDR1 is MGHDK and CDR2 is SYGVNS. The chain's CDR3 is CASSGVGDGGYTF. CDR3 in DNA: TGTGCCAGCAGTGGGGTGGGGGACGGTGGCTACACCTTC.

The V and J genes are TRBV14 and TRBJ1-6; TRBD1 is a possible D gene (5 bases). V was cut by 1 base and J by 7 bases, with 11 bases left in between. The CDR3 extends over 15 amino acids. Germline CDR1 and CDR2: SGHDN and FVKESK. The CDR3 spells CASSQGTRVNSPLHF. The CDR3 DNA is TGTGCCAGCAGCCAAGGGACCAGGGTGAATTCACCCCTCCACTTT.

To note about this clone: Other DNA sequences in this sample translate to the same CDR3. The chain uses TRBV5-1 and TRBJ1-1; 7 bases fit TRBD1. Germline assignment: CDR1 SGHRS and CDR2 YFSETQ. CDR3 size: 15 residues. V trimming: 2 bases; J trimming: 2 bases; junction bases outside the gene matches: 6. The CDR3 DNA follows: TGCGCCAGCAGCTTACTAGGGACAGTTAACACTGAAGCTTTCTTT. Translation gives CASSLLGTVNTEAFF.

The chain uses TRBV5-4 and TRBJ1-1; no clear D. Germline V CDR1 and CDR2: SGHNT, YYREEE (reference sequence). This CDR3 comprises 13 residues. V lost 0 bases, J lost 1 base, and 4 bases lay in between. The CDR3 region has the DNA TGTGCCAGCAGCTTGGGGTGGAACACTGAAGCTTTCTTT. Its protein is CASSLGWNTEAFF.

J is TRBJ1-2 and V is TRBV19; D is uncertain. The V gene lost 5 bases and the J gene lost 5 bases, with 12 bases spanning the gap. Per germline, CDR1 LNHDA and CDR2 SQIVND (reference sequence). This CDR3 spans 13 amino acids. The CDR3 coding sequence is TGTGCCAGTAGTCCGTCTCCCCCGTATGGCTACACCTTC. Its protein is CASSPSPPYGYTF.

There are a few counts of this clone. The chain is built from TRBV3-1 (or the pseudogene TRBV3-2) and TRBJ2-5; 7 positions agree with TRBD1. V dropped 4 bases and J dropped 4; count of bases not matched to a gene: 9. CDR3 length equals 15 residues. CDR1 and CDR2 (germline): LGHDT, YNNKEL (reference sequence). CDR3 nucleotide sequence: TGTGCCAGCAGCCCCGCTTTGGACAGGATAGAGACCCAGTACTTC. Translated: CASSPALDRIETQYF.

The V gene is TRBV24-1, the J gene TRBJ2-7; 14 bases fit TRBD2. This CDR3 is 16 amino acids long. After removal of 8 bases from V and 4 bases from J, the junction contained 9 bases not matched to a gene. The V gene's germline CDR1 is KGHDR and CDR2 SFDVKD. CDR3 coding DNA: TGTGCCACCACTCCGGGACTAGCGGGAGTAAAATACGAGCAGTACTTC. As protein: CATTPGLAGVKYEQYF.

This clone came up once. The chain recombines TRBV7-8 with TRBJ1-1; D is unresolved. Trimming took 4 bases from V and 1 from J, leaving 10 bases between them. CDR3 length: 14 amino acids. Germline CDR1 SGHVS, CDR2 FQNEAQ. The CDR3 is CASSSRRGNTEAFF. The DNA of the CDR3 is TGTGCCAGCAGCTCACGACGGGGGAACACTGAAGCTTTCTTT.

This rearrangement joins TRBV5-1 to TRBJ2-3; 8 positions agree with TRBD1. V shed 8 bases and J 6 bases; nucleotides not matched to a gene: 11. The CDR3 sequence is 14 residues long. CDR1 is SGHRS, CDR2 YFSETQ, per germline. As DNA, the CDR3 is TGCGCCAGTGCCGGACAGGGAATGGAGGATACGCAGTATTTT. It codes for CASAGQGMEDTQYF.

This chain connects TRBV7-3 to TRBJ2-3; 9 nucleotides line up with TRBD2. This CDR3 is 17 amino acids long. Germline V gene data show CDR1 as SGHTA and CDR2 as FQGTGA. Unmatched junction bases numbered 10, after V lost 5 bases and J lost 1 base. CDR3: CASSPGGGAWGTDTQYF. DNA for the CDR3: TGTGCCAGCAGCCCCGGCGGGGGGGCCTGGGGCACAGATACGCAGTATTTT.

This clone was recorded once. The chain joins TRBV6-4 to TRBJ1-2, with 8 bases matching TRBD1. This CDR3 comprises 13 residues. The trim removed 2 bases at V and 4 bases at J, leaving 0 bases unmatched. Germline V lookup: CDR1 MRHNA, CDR2 SNTAGT. The CDR3 nucleotides read TGTGCCAGCAGTGACGACAGGGGCTATGGCTACACCTTC. Protein sequence: CASSDDRGYGYTF.

The CDR3 nucleotides read TGTGCCAGCAGCCCCTCCGGGACAGGGTTAGGCTACACCTTC. As protein: CASSPSGTGLGYTF. The chain links TRBV28 to TRBJ1-2; TRBD1 matches 9 bases. The J segment lost 8 bases and the V segment lost 6 bases, leaving 10 bases of the junction unmatched. CDR1 is MDHEN, CDR2 SYDVKM, per germline. The CDR3 sequence is 14 residues long.

This clone was recorded once. The gene calls are TRBV9 and TRBJ2-6, with D perhaps TRBD2 (7 bases). Germline V CDR1 and CDR2: SGDLS, YYNGEE. V lost 7 bases and J 0 bases, leaving 14 bases between the germline ends. This CDR3 contains 16 residues. The CDR3, as DNA: TGTGCCAGCTGGAAGGGGGGGGGCTCTGGGGCCAACGTCCTGACTTTC. Protein sequence: CASWKGGGSGANVLTF.

This chain links TRBV9 with TRBJ2-1; a possible D gene is TRBD2 (6 bases). The CDR3 contains 16 residues. V was clipped by 0 bases and J by 2 bases, with 12 bases between them. Germline assignment: CDR1 SGDLS and CDR2 YYNGEE. The CDR3 DNA reads TGTGCCAGCAGCGTAGGTGGGGCTAGCGCCTACAATGAGCAGTTCTTC. As protein: CASSVGGASAYNEQFF. Drawing the rest from reference TRBV9 and TRBJ2-1, the complete variable domain is DSGVTQTPKHLITATGQRVTLRCSPRSGDLSVYWYQQSLDQGLQFLIQYYNGEERAKGNILERFSAQQFPDLHSELNLSSLELGDSALYFCASSVGGASAYNEQFFGPGTRLTVL.

The rearrangement links TRBV7-2 to TRBJ2-1; weak D call: TRBD1 (6 bases). V lost 5 bases, J lost 8 bases, and 13 bases lay in between. The CDR3 has 13 amino acids. The germline gives CDR1 SGHTA, CDR2 FQGNSA. DNA for the CDR3: TGTGCCAGCAGCCTCCGAGGGGGTCATGAGCAGTTCTTC. Residues: CASSLRGGHEQFF.